These 5 T cell receptor beta chains share one sample of origin, sequenced in a study of PD-1 blockade in classical Hodgkin lymphoma. TCRdb's copy holds only in-frame clones and misses some; the assay was immunoSEQ multiplex PCR. This table holds around 29,000 clones, roughly 90% found once. Specified time point: newly diagnosed, previously untreated cHL patient sample. Using magnetic negative selection, the CD4+ T cells were separated out of thawed PBMCs. The sequenced material came from CD4+ T cells from blood. The source of these receptors is a human donor with classical Hodgkin lymphoma.

The genes are TRBV6-5 and TRBJ1-1; no reliable D call. CDR3 length equals 12 residues. In germline, CDR1 is MNHEY, CDR2 SVGAGI. The CDR3 here is CACGRQNTEAFF. The CDR3 DNA is TGTGCTTGCGGGAGACAGAACACTGAAGCTTTCTTT.

The chain is built from TRBV5-1 and TRBJ2-2, with D hard to call. Trimming left V 0 bases short and J 0 bases short, with 6 bases between. CDR3 size: 15 residues. The germline CDR1 and CDR2 sequences are SGHRS and YFSETQ. CDR3 sequence (DNA): TGCGCCAGCAGCTTGGGACCTTCGAACACCGGGGAGCTGTTTTTT. It translates to CASSLGPSNTGELFF.

This clone was seen a few times. V and J are TRBV7-9 and TRBJ1-3; D is unclear. The CDR3 length is 14 residues. The germline V and J ends were trimmed by 2 bases and 2 bases, with 7 bases remaining between them. The V gene's germline CDR1 is SEHNR and CDR2 FQNEAQ (reference sequence). The CDR3 here is CASSLRGAGNTIYF. CDR3 nucleotides: TGTGCCAGCAGCTTACGGGGAGCTGGAAACACCATATATTTT.

The V gene is TRBV5-1, the J gene TRBJ2-1, with 7 bases fitting TRBD2. The CDR3 covers 13 residues. V lost 7 bases and J lost 2; bases outside the gene matches: 3. CDR1 and CDR2 from the germline V gene are SGHRS and YFSETQ. For the CDR3, the DNA is TGCGCCAGCTTCGGGACTACCTACAATGAGCAGTTCTTC. Translation: CASFGTTYNEQFF.

The J gene is TRBJ1-2, the V gene TRBV28; D uncertain. The germline CDR1 and CDR2 sequences are MDHEN and SYDVKM. With 3 bases removed from V and 2 bases from J, the gap between germline ends came to 4 bases. The CDR3 spans 12 residues. The CDR3 sequence is CASSFRNYGYTF. DNA of the CDR3: TGTGCCAGCAGTTTCAGGAACTATGGCTACACCTTC.